This T cell receptor (beta chain) was sequenced for a study of blood T cell repertoires in COVID-19. Generated by immunoSEQ multiplex PCR, the TCRdb table keeps only in-frame clones and is missing some. The profile shows about 150,000 clones, approximately 78% of them singletons. The CDR3 contains 20 residues. With V trimmed by 0 bases and J by 7 bases, 22 bases remained unmatched. Germline CDR1 reads MGHRA; CDR2 reads YSYEKL. Specimen: peripheral blood. The genes are TRBV4-1 and TRBJ2-3, with 7 nucleotides matching TRBD2. The sequence was collected from a human donor with acute or convalescent COVID-19. The donor label of this sample is uncertain. The DNA for the CDR3 is TGCGCCAGCAGCCAAGATCCGAGATGGGTAGCGGGCCGAAGGGATTATACGCAGTATTTT. Its protein is CASSQDPRWVAGRRDYTQYF.